Following are 31 T cell receptor beta chains from one sample sequenced in a study of OX40 agonist ivuxolimab in advanced cancers. Clones were read by immunoSEQ multiplex PCR, and TCRdb kept only the in-frame ones, dropping some. The sample has 65,000 to 80,000 clones, roughly 86% seen once. This sample comprised CD4+ or CD8+ T cells sorted from blood, obtained in a trial of the OX40 agonist ivuxolimab. Receptors originate from an adult with an advanced solid tumor such as melanoma, head and neck, liver or kidney cancer.

The chain links TRBV6-6 to TRBJ2-1, with 7 bases aligning to TRBD1. Trimming removed 4 bases from V and 8 bases from J; junction bases left unmatched: 8. CDR3 length: 14 amino acids. The germline V gene has CDR1 MNHNY and CDR2 SVGAGI (reference sequence). As DNA, the CDR3 is TGTGCCAGCAGTTCGACAGGGCCTACGTATGAGCAGTTCTTC. It codes for CASSSTGPTYEQFF.

The V and J genes are TRBV19 and TRBJ2-3, with D possibly TRBD1 on 6 matching bases. Trimming left V 4 bases short and J 0 bases short, with 17 bases between. This CDR3 region has 17 residues. Germline V gene data show CDR1 as LNHDA and CDR2 as SQIVND (reference sequence). Written as DNA, the CDR3 is TGTGCCAGTAGTACTCTATGGACAGCAACTAGCACAGATACGCAGTATTTT. This gives the protein CASSTLWTATSTDTQYF.

This sequence joins TRBV6-1 and TRBJ2-5; 11 positions agree with TRBD2. Germline CDR1 and CDR2: MNHNS and SASEGT. This CDR3 region has 14 residues. V shed 8 bases and J 4 bases; nucleotides not matched to a gene: 6. In DNA, the CDR3 is TGTGCCAGCCTTAGCGGGAGGGCCGTAGAGACCCAGTACTTC. It encodes CASLSGRAVETQYF.

This clone has only a few counts. The rearrangement uses TRBV4-3 and TRBJ1-4; perhaps TRBD1 as D (5 bases). V lost 4 bases, J lost 5 bases, and 11 bases lay in between. The CDR3 totals 14 residues. Germline loops: CDR1 LGHNA, CDR2 YSLEER. The CDR3 loop reads CASSRGEVNEKLFF. The CDR3 DNA reads as TGCGCCAGCAGCCGGGGGGAAGTAAATGAAAAACTGTTTTTT.

This CDR3 is CASSLGGRDTDTQYF. The CDR3, as DNA: TGTGCCAGCAGCTTGGGCGGGAGGGACACAGATACGCAGTATTTT. V usage is TRBV7-2 and J usage is TRBJ2-3; 9 bases align to TRBD2. This CDR3 has 15 amino acids. With V trimmed by 3 bases and J by 2 bases, 3 bases remained unmatched. The germline V gene encodes CDR1 SGHTA and CDR2 FQGNSA.

This chain joins TRBV6-5 and TRBJ1-1; D unclear. The CDR3 sequence is 14 residues long. The V gene lost 7 bases and the J gene lost 1 base, with 13 bases spanning the gap. Germline V CDR1 and CDR2: MNHEY, SVGAGI. For the CDR3, the DNA is TGTGCCAGCATCCCCGGTACGGGGAACACTGAAGCTTTCTTT. This translates into CASIPGTGNTEAFF.

The rearrangement links TRBV30 to TRBJ1-2, with D unclear. V was trimmed by 0 bases and J by 4 bases, leaving 6 bases between them. Germline V gives CDR1 GTSNPN, CDR2 SVGIG (reference sequence). The CDR3 length is 12 residues. The CDR3 nucleotides read TGTGCCTGGAGTGTAATGGGCTATGGCTACACCTTC. It is translated as CAWSVMGYGYTF.

V usage is TRBV11-2 and J usage is TRBJ2-5, with D perhaps being TRBD1 or TRBD2 (5 bases each). CDR1 and CDR2 from the germline V gene are SGHAT and FQNNGV. CDR3 length: 14 residues. V lost 1 base and J 0 bases, leaving 6 bases between the germline ends. The CDR3 nucleotides are TGTGCCAGCAGCTTAGGGGGGTACCAAGAGACCCAGTACTTC. This encodes CASSLGGYQETQYF.

The genes are TRBV4-3 and TRBJ1-1; 12 bases map to TRBD1. J lost 6 bases, V lost 3 bases, and 5 bases had no gene match. Germline V gives CDR1 LGHNA, CDR2 YSLEER. This CDR3 is built from 15 residues. In DNA form, the CDR3 reads TGCGCCAGCAGCCAGGGACAGGGGGCATTGGCTGAAGCTTTCTTT. It translates to CASSQGQGALAEAFF.

CDR3 nucleotides: TGCGCCAGCAGCCTGGGACAGGGCCTCAATCAGCCCCAGCATTTT. It specifies CASSLGQGLNQPQHF. The J gene is TRBJ1-5, the V gene TRBV4-1; TRBD1 aligns across 9 bases. Trimming took 4 bases from V and 3 from J; bases not matched to a gene: 4. CDR3 length: 15 residues. The V gene's germline CDR1 is MGHRA and CDR2 YSYEKL.

This clone occurred once. This rearrangement joins TRBV5-1 to TRBJ1-1; D uncertain. V lost 3 bases and J 0 bases, leaving 9 bases between the germline ends. Germline CDR1 SGHRS, CDR2 YFSETQ. The CDR3 runs 14 residues. The CDR3 DNA sequence: TGCGCCAGCAGCTCTGCGTCACTGAACACTGAAGCTTTCTTT. Protein: CASSSASLNTEAFF.

V usage is TRBV5-1 and J usage is TRBJ2-1; a possible D gene is TRBD2 (6 bases). The CDR3 totals 15 residues. V was pared by 4 bases and J by 1 base, with 12 bases between. CDR1 is SGHRS, CDR2 YFSETQ, per germline. This CDR3 reads CASSSSGESYNEQFF. As DNA, the CDR3 is TGCGCCAGCAGCAGCTCGGGGGAATCCTACAATGAGCAGTTCTTC.

The chain links TRBV2 to TRBJ1-2; D not certain. From germline, CDR1 is SNHLY and CDR2 FYNNEI. With 6 bases removed from V and 8 bases from J, the gap between germline ends came to 13 bases. This CDR3 spans 12 amino acids. CDR3 DNA: TGTGCCAGCAGACTGGACGGATTGGGCTACACCTTC. Its translation is CASRLDGLGYTF.

V is TRBV7-6 and J is TRBJ2-5; 9 bases map to TRBD2. The CDR3 is made up of 16 amino acids. The ends lost 2 bases at V and 5 bases at J; junction bases unmatched: 9. Germline V gene data show CDR1 as SGHVS and CDR2 as FNYEAQ. The CDR3 sequence: CASSLSSRGGGETQYF. For the CDR3, the DNA is TGTGCCAGCAGCTTATCCTCGCGGGGGGGCGGGGAGACCCAGTACTTC.

This rearrangement joins TRBV6-6 to TRBJ1-3; unclear D gene. Germline values: CDR1 MNHNY, CDR2 SVGAGI (reference sequence). Trimming removed 3 bases at V and 8 bases at J, with 11 bases between. The CDR3 is 13 amino acids. CDR3 loop: CASSYPDRDTIYF. The CDR3, as DNA: TGTGCCAGCAGTTATCCCGATAGAGACACCATATATTTT.

CDR3 residues: CASSVELGASYEQYF. In nucleotides, the CDR3 is TGTGCCAGCAGTGTAGAGCTAGGGGCCTCCTACGAGCAGTACTTC. This chain links TRBV6-1 with TRBJ2-7; D possibly corresponds to TRBD1 (5 bases). V lost 4 bases to trimming and J lost 0 bases, with 13 bases between them. Germline V gene data show CDR1 as MNHNS and CDR2 as SASEGT. CDR3 length: 15 residues.

This clone occurred once. The chain has TRBV6-5 and TRBJ1-2; possibly TRBD1 for D (5 bases). There are 12 residues in the CDR3. Trimming stripped 7 bases from V and 4 bases from J, with 10 bases between. Germline loops: CDR1 MNHEY, CDR2 SVGAGI. CDR3 residues: CASTTGGYGYTF. As DNA, the CDR3 is TGTGCCAGCACGACGGGGGGCTATGGCTACACCTTC.

The genes are TRBV5-1 and TRBJ2-7; 9 bases fit TRBD1. Germline V lookup: CDR1 SGHRS, CDR2 YFSETQ. The length of the CDR3 is 15 residues. With V trimmed by 2 bases and J by 2 bases, 5 bases remained unmatched. The CDR3 nucleotides read TGCGCCAGCAGCTTTGGGGACAGGGACGCCTACGAGCAGTACTTC. It translates to CASSFGDRDAYEQYF.

The V gene is TRBV7-9, the J gene TRBJ2-5, with D perhaps TRBD1 (6 bases). Germline loops: CDR1 SEHNR, CDR2 FQNEAQ (reference sequence). The CDR3 loop spans 15 amino acids. V dropped 0 bases and J dropped 2 bases, with 10 bases sitting between them. The CDR3 loop is CASSLALGQQETQYF. The CDR3 DNA follows: TGTGCCAGCAGCTTAGCCCTCGGACAGCAAGAGACCCAGTACTTC.

The CDR3 is CASSPHENYGYTF. The CDR3 DNA follows: TGTGCCAGCAGCCCACACGAAAACTATGGCTACACCTTC. This chain uses TRBV7-3 with TRBJ1-2; the D is unclear. The CDR3 is 13 amino acids. V was pared by 5 bases and J by 2 bases, with 9 bases between. From germline, CDR1 is SGHTA and CDR2 FQGTGA.

The chain combines TRBV20-1 with TRBJ1-2; the D gene is possibly TRBD1 (5 bases). Trimming removed 4 bases at V and 7 bases at J, with 10 bases between. The CDR3 is made up of 11 amino acids. Germline V gives CDR1 DFQATT, CDR2 SNEGSKA (reference sequence). The CDR3 here is CSAMGTGGYTF. The CDR3 coding sequence is TGCAGTGCTATGGGGACGGGTGGCTACACCTTC.

The chain carries TRBV5-5 and TRBJ2-1; TRBD2 agrees at 8 bases. Germline lookup yields CDR1 SGHKS and CDR2 YYEKEE (reference sequence). Trimming cost V 4 bases and J 2 bases; bases outside gene matches: 8. The CDR3 runs to 16 residues. The CDR3 is CASSKRTSPTYNEQFF. For the CDR3, the DNA is TGTGCCAGCAGCAAAAGGACTAGCCCCACCTACAATGAGCAGTTCTTC.

This rearrangement joins TRBV7-6 to TRBJ1-1, with no clear D. CDR1 and CDR2 from the germline V gene are SGHVS and FNYEAQ. The CDR3 loop spans 11 amino acids. Trimming took 1 base from V and 11 from J, leaving 8 bases between them. The CDR3 loop reads CASSLGGDAFF. The CDR3 DNA is TGTGCCAGCAGCTTAGGCGGGGATGCTTTCTTT. Full variable domain (rest looked up from reference TRBV7-6 and TRBJ1-1): GAGVSQSPRYKVTKRGQDVALRCDPISGHVSLYWYRQALGQGPEFLTYFNYEAQQDKSGLPNDRFSAERPEGSISTLTIQRTEQRDSAMYRCASSLGGDAFFGQGTRLTVV.

The gene calls are TRBV27 and TRBJ2-5, with TRBD1 matching 10 bases. CDR3 length: 13 amino acids. Germline CDR1 is MNHEY and CDR2 is SMNVEV (reference sequence). Unmatched junction bases numbered 3, after V lost 6 bases and J lost 5 bases. CDR3 sequence (DNA): TGTGCCAGCAGGGACAGGGGGAGCGAGACCCAGTACTTC. Its translation is CASRDRGSETQYF.

The chain has TRBV7-8 and TRBJ2-7; 13 nucleotides match TRBD2. Germline V lookup: CDR1 SGHVS, CDR2 FQNEAQ. This CDR3 has 16 residues. Germline trimming cut 1 base from V and 0 bases from J; bases unmatched to any gene: 0. The CDR3 coding sequence is TGTGCCAGCAGCTTAGGGACTAGCGGGAGCTCCTACGAGCAGTACTTC. It yields the protein CASSLGTSGSSYEQYF.

The genes are TRBV30 and TRBJ2-3, with TRBD2 as a possible D gene (6 bases). Germline CDR1 is GTSNPN and CDR2 is SVGIG (reference sequence). V lost 8 bases to trimming and J lost 0 bases, with 15 bases between them. The CDR3 length is 14 residues. CDR3 DNA sequence: TGTGCCAGCGCGGGACTCACTAGCACAGATACGCAGTATTTT. It encodes CASAGLTSTDTQYF.

The chain couples TRBV11-2 to TRBJ2-3, with 15 nucleotides matching TRBD2. Germline loops: CDR1 SGHAT, CDR2 FQNNGV. V was clipped by 5 bases and J by 1 base; unmatched bases: 10. The CDR3 has 19 residues. Written as DNA, the CDR3 is TGTGCCAGCAGCACACGGACTAGCGGGGGGGCGTATGGCACAGATACGCAGTATTTT. Translated, it gives CASSTRTSGGAYGTDTQYF.

This sequence joins TRBV5-1 and TRBJ2-2; tentative D call: TRBD1 (7 bases). Trimming pared 4 bases from V and 6 bases from J, leaving 19 bases between. The CDR3 has 16 residues. Germline lookup yields CDR1 SGHRS and CDR2 YFSETQ. The CDR3 DNA reads TGCGCCAGCAGCCAGGGGGGAGGCATCCTTGCCGGGGAGCTGTTTTTT. Protein product: CASSQGGGILAGELFF.

This rearrangement joins TRBV5-1 to TRBJ2-3; no clear D. CDR3 size: 14 residues. CDR1 is SGHRS and CDR2 is YFSETQ in the germline V gene. Trimming took 0 bases from V and 0 from J, leaving 5 bases between them. The CDR3 here is CASSLGASTDTQYF. In nucleotides, the CDR3 is TGCGCCAGCAGCTTGGGGGCAAGCACAGATACGCAGTATTTT.

This chain joins TRBV7-9 and TRBJ1-4; D is possibly TRBD1 (6 bases). V was trimmed by 5 bases and J by 4 bases, leaving 17 bases between them. The CDR3 loop spans 16 amino acids. In germline, CDR1 is SEHNR, CDR2 FQNEAQ (reference sequence). The CDR3 protein is CASSPIPGTHNEKLFF. DNA for the CDR3: TGTGCCAGCAGCCCAATACCCGGGACACATAATGAAAAACTGTTTTTT.

V gene TRBV30 combines with J gene TRBJ1-5; a weak D match, TRBD1 (6 bases). Trimming left V 2 bases short and J 3 bases short, with 14 bases between. The CDR3 is made up of 15 amino acids. CDR1 GTSNPN and CDR2 SVGIG come from the germline V gene (reference sequence). The CDR3 nucleotides are TGTGCCTGGAGTACGGGGTTGGGACACAATCAGCCCCAGCATTTT. It is translated as CAWSTGLGHNQPQHF.